Here is one T cell receptor (beta chain) with its context. Its antigen is not identified. The data were obtained in a study of beta chain features in type 1 diabetes. Reverse transcribing all isolated RNA meant expressed TCRB transcripts were sequenced. The data were produced by immunoSEQ multiplex PCR, yet TCRdb's version contains in-frame clones alone and is incomplete. The repertoire consists of under 300,000 clones, with around 21% occurring once and the leading ten covering 0.028%. The CDR3 runs to 13 residues. Per germline, CDR1 KGHSH and CDR2 LQKENI. Trimming left V 3 bases short and J 2 bases short, with 7 bases between. Broader study findings: Patients with Type 1 diabetes showed moderately but significantly shorter TCRB CDR3s in all four CD4+ subsets. The naive, central memory and Treg TCRB repertoires looked more alike in patients than they did in healthy donors. Insertions were fewer and deletions more numerous at VDJ junctions in type 1 diabetes patients.

The chain recombines TRBV18 with TRBJ2-5; D not certain. Specimen: naive CD4+ T cells from blood. This receptor was taken from a woman aged 40 to 49 with type 1 diabetes. The CDR3 spells CASSPLSQETQYF. The CDR3 DNA follows: TGTGCCAGCTCACCCCTTTCTCAAGAGACCCAGTACTTC.